This T cell receptor (beta chain) comes out of a study of shared clonotypes between healthy human individuals. Broader study findings: A few donors held about 4.6% of naive CD4 clonotypes in common.

The authors loaded 200 ng DNA, approximately 30,000 T cell genomes, into sorted-subset replicate PCRs. Original data processing: Quality scores were absent from the junction-only immunoSEQ sequences, so filtering differed. Some clones are missing from TCRdb's copy, which holds only in-frame ones; the method was immunoSEQ multiplex PCR. That table furnishes V, J and clone size, whereas the DNA furnished D and trimming. The repertoire holds some 500,000 clones, with 90% to 96% as singletons. The germline V gene encodes CDR1 MNHNS and CDR2 SASEGT. This CDR3 is 19 amino acids long. V was clipped by 4 bases and J by 0 bases, with 19 bases between them. A word on this clone: The antigen is unknown.

This chain joins TRBV6-1 and TRBJ2-6; maybe TRBD1 (6 bases). The specimen was naive CD4+ T cells sorted from blood. Documented subset: CD45RA+ positively selected. The receptor was isolated from a woman under 40 in good health. The CDR3 region has the DNA TGTGCCAGCAGTGTCAATCACGGGACACATCACTCTGGGGCCAACGTCCTGACTTTC. It specifies CASSVNHGTHHSGANVLTF.